One and the same sample provided the 16 T cell receptor beta chains below, sequenced in a study of cytomegalovirus exposure and HLA in healthy donors. Primers included in the PCR were 60 Vbeta and 13 Jbeta primers. Using immunoSEQ multiplex PCR, the repertoire was profiled, and TCRdb retains in-frame clones only, with some absent. The table lists 100,000 to 150,000 clones, approximately 71% of them singletons. Sequenced input: PBMCs. These receptors came from a woman aged 45-65 years in good health and CMV-seronegative.

The chain uses TRBV5-6 and TRBJ2-1; 8 nucleotides agree with TRBD2. The CDR3 runs 14 residues. After removal of 7 bases from V and 6 bases from J, the junction contained 9 bases not matched to a gene. CDR1 SGHDT and CDR2 YYEEEE come from the germline V gene. CDR3 sequence (DNA): TGTGCCAGCCTTACGCTACTAGCGGCCAATGAGCAGTTCTTC. Translating gives CASLTLLAANEQFF.

The chain recombines TRBV11-2 with TRBJ1-4; 7 positions agree with TRBD1. CDR1 is SGHAT and CDR2 is FQNNGV in the germline V gene. The CDR3 is 16 residues long. Unmatched junction bases numbered 6, after V lost 1 base and J lost 4 bases. The CDR3 reads CASSLAPGQFNEKLFF. The CDR3 DNA sequence: TGTGCCAGCAGCTTAGCCCCGGGACAGTTTAATGAAAAACTGTTTTTT.

The genes are TRBV10-2 and TRBJ2-5, with 7 bases aligning to TRBD2. This CDR3 is 17 amino acids long. The V and J ends lost 4 bases and 7 bases, in that order; junction bases with no gene match: 18. CDR1 is WSHSY and CDR2 is SAAADI in the germline V gene. The CDR3 loop reads CASSGQIAGSSLGTQYF. Written as DNA, the CDR3 is TGCGCCAGCAGTGGACAAATAGCGGGCTCCAGTCTAGGGACCCAGTACTTC.

The chain carries TRBV7-8 and TRBJ1-6; the D is unclear. The CDR3 is 13 amino acids. Trimming shortened V by 0 bases and J by 10 bases, and 7 bases separated the two germline ends. Germline CDR1 reads SGHVS; CDR2 reads FQNEAQ. CDR3 amino acids: CASSLASESPLHF. The CDR3 DNA follows: TGTGCCAGCAGCTTAGCGTCGGAGTCACCCCTCCACTTT. The complete variable domain, with remaining parts taken from reference TRBV7-8 and TRBJ1-6, reads GAGVSQSPRYKVAKRGQDVALRCDPISGHVSLFWYQQALGQGPEFLTYFQNEAQLDKSGLPSDRFFAERPEGSVSTLKIQRTQQEDSAVYLCASSLASESPLHFGNGTRLTVT.

In this sample, this clone turned up once. The rearrangement links TRBV5-5 to TRBJ2-5, with D unclear. Germline V lookup: CDR1 SGHKS, CDR2 YYEKEE (reference sequence). The CDR3 totals 14 residues. With 4 bases removed from V and 2 bases from J, the gap between germline ends came to 12 bases. The chain's CDR3 is CASSGYTRQETQYF. In nucleotides, the CDR3 is TGTGCCAGCAGCGGCTACACCAGGCAAGAGACCCAGTACTTC.

The J gene is TRBJ2-1, the V gene TRBV7-8; a possible D gene is TRBD2 (5 bases). The CDR3 is 12 amino acids. Deletions cut 0 bases from V and 8 bases from J, with 5 bases between. Per the germline V gene, CDR1 is SGHVS and CDR2 is FQNEAQ. The CDR3 here is CASSLAEDEQFF. The CDR3 nucleotides read TGTGCCAGCAGCTTAGCGGAGGATGAGCAGTTCTTC.

The J gene is TRBJ2-3, the V gene TRBV4-1; 7 nucleotides match TRBD2. The CDR3 contains 13 residues. V shed 3 bases and J 5 bases; nucleotides not matched to a gene: 2. Germline assignment: CDR1 MGHRA and CDR2 YSYEKL. In DNA form, the CDR3 reads TGCGCCAGCAGCCATATAGCGGGAGATACGCAGTATTTT. It codes for CASSHIAGDTQYF.

This CDR3 is CASSQDATSGTQYF. The CDR3 coding sequence is TGCGCCAGCAGCCAAGATGCAACCTCAGGGACCCAGTACTTC. This chain joins TRBV4-3 and TRBJ2-5; D is undetermined. V shed 0 bases and J shed 7 bases, with 12 bases lying between them. CDR3 length: 14 amino acids. Per the germline V gene, CDR1 is LGHNA and CDR2 is YSLEER.

This clone came up a few times. The V gene is TRBV7-2, the J gene TRBJ2-7; D gene unclear. The CDR3 covers 12 residues. CDR1 and CDR2 (germline): SGHTA, FQGNSA. Trimming pared 4 bases from V and 4 bases from J, leaving 8 bases between. The CDR3 region is CASSSLGYEQYF. The CDR3 region has the DNA TGTGCCAGCAGCTCCCTCGGGTACGAGCAGTACTTC.

A single count supports this clone. The chain is built from TRBV29-1 and TRBJ2-2; unclear D gene. Germline CDR1 and CDR2: SQVTM and ANQGSEA. The V end lost 4 bases, the J end lost 2 bases, and 8 bases lay between the germline ends. CDR3 length: 13 amino acids. The CDR3 reads CSVGLLNTGELFF. The CDR3 DNA follows: TGCAGCGTTGGTCTACTAAACACCGGGGAGCTGTTTTTT.

The chain combines TRBV14 with TRBJ2-7; 7 bases are shared with TRBD1. The length of the CDR3 is 18 residues. V was pared by 3 bases and J by 2 bases, with 16 bases of the junction left unmatched. Germline CDR1 and CDR2: SGHDN and FVKESK. The CDR3 loop reads CASSQTGQFALKTYEQYF. CDR3 nucleotide sequence: TGTGCCAGCAGCCAGACGGGACAGTTCGCACTAAAGACCTACGAGCAGTACTTC.

The chain couples TRBV19 to TRBJ1-5; a weak D match, TRBD1 (6 bases). Deletions cut 4 bases from V and 1 base from J, with 11 bases between. Germline assignment: CDR1 LNHDA and CDR2 SQIVND (reference sequence). The CDR3 is 15 residues long. The CDR3 nucleotides are TGTGCCAGTAGTAAACAGGGTTGGAGCAATCAGCCCCAGCATTTT. It translates to CASSKQGWSNQPQHF.

V is TRBV15 and J is TRBJ1-2; D not resolved. In germline, CDR1 is LNHNV, CDR2 YYDKDF (reference sequence). This CDR3 spans 15 amino acids. The V gene lost 0 bases and the J gene lost 7 bases, with 15 bases spanning the gap. The DNA for the CDR3 is TGTGCCACCAGCAGAGAGGCTGTCGACTCGGGTGGCTACACCTTC. Translating it yields CATSREAVDSGGYTF.

The J gene is TRBJ2-5, the V gene TRBV19; D call uncertain. The DNA end lines up better with TRBJ2-7; the J call may be wrong. The CDR3 runs to 14 residues. Germline V lookup: CDR1 LNHDA, CDR2 SQIVND (reference sequence). The CDR3 region is CASSIIGQAYEQYF. CDR3 coding DNA: TGTGCCAGTAGTATCATCGGTCAGGCCTACGAGCAGTACTTC.

V usage is TRBV2 and J usage is TRBJ2-1; tentatively, D is TRBD2 (5 bases). With 6 bases removed from V and 1 base from J, the gap between germline ends came to 16 bases. From germline, CDR1 is SNHLY and CDR2 FYNNEI. The CDR3 is 16 amino acids. This CDR3 is CASRTRDLVSYNEQFF. DNA of the CDR3: TGTGCCAGCAGGACCCGGGATCTTGTGTCCTACAATGAGCAGTTCTTC.

Only one count was recorded for this clone. CDR3 loop: CASSIQGGVGNSPLHF. The CDR3 DNA sequence: TGTGCCAGTAGTATACAGGGAGGCGTTGGGAATTCACCCCTCCACTTT. This chain joins TRBV19 and TRBJ1-6, with D perhaps TRBD1 (5 bases). The germline V and J ends were trimmed by 2 bases and 7 bases, with 15 bases remaining between them. The CDR3 contains 16 residues. Germline V gene lookup returns CDR1 LNHDA and CDR2 SQIVND (reference sequence).